Each of the 19 T cell receptor beta chains below was sequenced from the same sample in a study of CD8+CD57+ T cells in acquired aplastic anemia. Genomic DNA provided the template from which TCR beta VDJ and CDR3 profiles were obtained. TCRdb reprocessed the reads via MiXCR and lists one record per CDR3 protein. The sample lists 250,000 to 350,000 distinct CDR3 sequences, roughly 53% occurring once. The authors sequenced patients whose flow cytometry had shown CD8+CD57+ cell expansion. Sequencing input: sorted CD4+, CD8+, or CD8+CD57+ T cells (not recorded which) from PBMCs. These receptors were obtained from a human donor with aplastic anemia.

V is TRBV19 and J is TRBJ1-1, with a tentative D call TRBD1 (6 bases). The CDR3 has 12 residues. V shed 7 bases and J shed 4 bases, with 10 bases lying between them. Germline V gene sequence: CDR1 LNHDA, CDR2 SQIVND (reference sequence). Here the CDR3 DNA reads TGTGCCAGTACGGCAGGGGCCACTGAAGCTTTCTTT. Translating it yields CASTAGATEAFF.

As to this clonotype: This may come from a read error, since a much larger clone is one base off. The rearrangement uses TRBV3-1 and TRBJ1-3; no clear D. CDR1 is LGHDT, CDR2 YNNKEL, per germline (reference sequence). The CDR3 covers 11 residues. The CDR3 loop is CASSQGEAICF. The CDR3 nucleotides are TGTGCCAGCAGCCAGGGTGAGGCCATATGTTTT.

In this sample, this clonotype turned up a few times. The genes are TRBV29-1 and TRBJ1-2, with D unresolved. Germline loops: CDR1 SQVTM, CDR2 ANQGSEA. V lost 6 bases and J lost 5, with 10 bases in between. The CDR3 runs to 11 residues. The CDR3 DNA reads as TGCAGCGTGGCTCATATGTATGGCTACACCTTC. Amino acids: CSVAHMYGYTF.

The chain links TRBV10-2 to TRBJ2-7; 12 bases align to TRBD2. The CDR3 has 15 amino acids. Unmatched junction bases numbered 11, after V lost 7 bases and J lost 7 bases. The germline V gene has CDR1 WSHSY and CDR2 SAAADI. Here the CDR3 DNA reads TGCGCCAGCACCCCGATGCTAGCGGGAGGGAGTGAGCAGTACTTC. Translated: CASTPMLAGGSEQYF.

The rearrangement joins TRBV7-2 to TRBJ1-6; 8 bases line up with TRBD1. The length of the CDR3 is 14 residues. CDR1 and CDR2 from the germline V gene are SGHTA and FQGNSA. V lost 5 bases, J lost 8 bases, and 5 bases stayed unmatched. CDR3 sequence (DNA): TGTGCCAGCAGCCCTGACAGGGGTTATTCACCCCTCCACTTT. Amino acids: CASSPDRGYSPLHF.

The rearrangement links TRBV2 to TRBJ1-1, with a possible D match to TRBD1 (6 bases). The CDR3 is 11 amino acids. Germline CDR1 and CDR2: SNHLY and FYNNEI. Trimming removed 7 bases from V and 5 bases from J, with 8 bases in between. CDR3 protein: CASKGGTEAFF. CDR3 sequence (DNA): TGTGCCAGCAAGGGGGGGACTGAAGCTTTCTTT.

The genes are TRBV12-3 or TRBV12-4 and TRBJ1-1; D call uncertain. This CDR3 contains 9 residues. CDR3 in DNA: TGTGCGGAGGGAACTGAAGCTTTCTTT. Amino acid sequence: CAEGTEAFF.

This clonotype has at least ten counts. This chain links TRBV4-1 with TRBJ2-5, with 12 bases lining up with TRBD2. CDR1 MGHRA and CDR2 YSYEKL come from the germline V gene. This CDR3 region has 17 residues. J lost 4 bases, V lost 1 base, and 7 bases had no gene match. In DNA, the CDR3 is TGCGCCAGCAGCCAAGGTCTAGCGGGGGGGTTCATAGAGACCCAGTACTTC. It yields the protein CASSQGLAGGFIETQYF.

CDR3 region: CASSPGLLVHEQFF. In DNA, the CDR3 is TGTGCCAGCAGCCCGGGACTGCTGGTGCATGAGCAGTTCTTC. V usage is TRBV7-7 and J usage is TRBJ2-1, with D perhaps TRBD2 (6 bases). V was clipped by 5 bases and J by 8 bases, with 16 bases between them. Germline values: CDR1 SSHAT, CDR2 FNYEAQ (reference sequence). This CDR3 has 14 amino acids. Full variable domain (remainder filled in from reference TRBV7-7 and TRBJ2-1): GAGVSQSPRYKVTKRGQDVTLRCDPISSHATLYWYQQALGQGPEFLTYFNYEAQPDKSGLPSDRFSAERPEGSISTLTIQRTEQRDSAMYRCASSPGLLVHEQFFGPGTRLTVL.

This clonotype was recorded many times. This chain links TRBV7-2 with TRBJ1-2, with D possibly TRBD1 on 5 matching bases. Germline lookup yields CDR1 SGHTA and CDR2 FQGNSA. The CDR3 sequence is 15 residues long. Trimming removed 1 base from V and 4 bases from J, with 13 bases in between. CDR3 sequence (DNA): TGTGCCAGCAGCTTAGGGCAGGGAGGTACCTATGGCTACACCTTC. This encodes CASSLGQGGTYGYTF.

The chain couples TRBV7-9 to TRBJ2-7; D is possibly TRBD2 (6 bases). CDR3 length: 16 amino acids. V lost 0 bases and J lost 3, with 15 bases in between. Germline-derived CDR1 and CDR2 are SEHNR and FQNEAQ (reference sequence). The CDR3 nucleotides are TGTGCCAGCAGCTTAGCGCGTAGCGGCGGTATCTACGAGCAGTACTTC. This sequence encodes CASSLARSGGIYEQYF.

In this sample, this clonotype turned up a few times. The chain uses TRBV30 and TRBJ1-2; tentative D call: TRBD1 (6 bases). Germline V gene data show CDR1 as GTSNPN and CDR2 as SVGIG (reference sequence). V was pared by 2 bases and J by 6 bases, with 13 bases between. The CDR3 is 13 amino acids. As DNA, the CDR3 is TGTGCCTGGAGTAACCACGGACAGCATGGCTACACCTTC. Translation: CAWSNHGQHGYTF.

The chain couples TRBV2 to TRBJ2-7; unclear D gene. The CDR3 spans 13 residues. Germline V CDR1 and CDR2: SNHLY, FYNNEI. The V and J ends lost 7 bases and 6 bases respectively, with 16 bases between them. In DNA, the CDR3 is TGTGCCAGCAATTGGGTCCAGATGGGCGAGCAGTACTTC. Amino acid sequence: CASNWVQMGEQYF.

J is TRBJ1-1 and V is TRBV5-5; D is uncertain. Germline V gene sequence: CDR1 SGHKS, CDR2 YYEKEE (reference sequence). There are 13 residues in the CDR3. Trimming shortened V by 4 bases and J by 3 bases, and 10 bases separated the two germline ends. The CDR3 is CASSNTGDTEAFF. CDR3 in DNA: TGTGCCAGCAGCAATACTGGTGACACTGAAGCTTTCTTT.

The rearrangement links TRBV9 to TRBJ2-1, with 10 bases lining up with TRBD1. Germline CDR1 is SGDLS and CDR2 is YYNGEE. The ends lost 5 bases at V and 9 bases at J; junction bases unmatched: 14. This CDR3 is built from 16 residues. The CDR3 DNA is TGTGCCAGCAGTGACGGCCTCACCGGACAGGGGGTTGAGCAGTTCTTC. This gives the protein CASSDGLTGQGVEQFF.

This clonotype occurred a few times. The V call is TRBV7-9, the J call TRBJ2-1; D perhaps matches TRBD2 (6 bases). There are 14 residues in the CDR3. V dropped 3 bases and J dropped 1 base, with 7 bases sitting between them. CDR1 is SEHNR and CDR2 is FQNEAQ in the germline V gene (reference sequence). The CDR3 sequence is CASSLRDSYNEQFF. In nucleotides, the CDR3 is TGTGCCAGCAGCTTGCGGGATTCCTACAATGAGCAGTTCTTC.

V usage is TRBV5-1 and J usage is TRBJ2-3, with 7 bases matching TRBD2. V was clipped by 6 bases and J by 6 bases; unmatched bases: 7. The CDR3 loop spans 13 amino acids. Looked up from germline, CDR1 is SGHRS and CDR2 is YFSETQ. The CDR3 spells CASTWGGYDTQYF. The CDR3 bases are TGCGCCAGCACCTGGGGGGGGTATGATACGCAGTATTTT.

A note on this clonotype: Since no conserved phenylalanine or tryptophan closes the CDR3, a read error is the likely cause. The genes are TRBV20-1 and TRBJ2-2, with 7 bases fitting TRBD2. With V trimmed by 6 bases and J by 13 bases, 11 bases remained unmatched. Germline CDR1 DFQATT, CDR2 SNEGSKA (reference sequence). The CDR3 contains 12 residues. The CDR3 DNA is TGCAGTGCCCCGGGAGGTGGGCGGGGGCTGTTTTCT. Encoded protein: CSAPGGGRGLFS.

This chain links TRBV2 with TRBJ1-1; D ambiguous. The CDR3 has 13 residues. The V and J ends lost 3 bases and 5 bases respectively, with 10 bases between them. The germline V gene encodes CDR1 SNHLY and CDR2 FYNNEI. CDR3: CASSDNGITEAFF. The CDR3 DNA follows: TGTGCCAGCAGTGATAACGGGATAACTGAAGCTTTCTTT. Combining the CDR3 with reference TRBV2 and TRBJ1-1 gives the whole variable domain EPEVTQTPSHQVTQMGQEVILRCVPISNHLYFYWYRQILGQKVEFLVSFYNNEISEKSEIFDDQFSVERPDGSNFTLKIRSTKLEDSAMYFCASSDNGITEAFFGQGTRLTVV.